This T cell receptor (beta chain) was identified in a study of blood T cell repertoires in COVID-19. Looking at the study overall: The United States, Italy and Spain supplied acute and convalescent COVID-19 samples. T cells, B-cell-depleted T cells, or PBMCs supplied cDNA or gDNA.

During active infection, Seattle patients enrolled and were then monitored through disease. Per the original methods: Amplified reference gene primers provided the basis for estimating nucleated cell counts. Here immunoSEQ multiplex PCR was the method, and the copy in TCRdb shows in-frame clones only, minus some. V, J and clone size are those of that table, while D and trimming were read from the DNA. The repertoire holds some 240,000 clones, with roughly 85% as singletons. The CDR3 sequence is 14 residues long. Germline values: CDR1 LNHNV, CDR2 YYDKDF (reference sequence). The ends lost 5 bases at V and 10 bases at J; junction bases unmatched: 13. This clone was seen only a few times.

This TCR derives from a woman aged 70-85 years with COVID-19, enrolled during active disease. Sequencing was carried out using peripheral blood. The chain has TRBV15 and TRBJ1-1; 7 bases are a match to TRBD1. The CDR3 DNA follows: TGTGCCACCAGCCGAGGACAGGCTCCGAGGGGAGCTTTCTTT. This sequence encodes CATSRGQAPRGAFF.